The 6 T cell receptor beta chains below were found in one sample sequenced in a study of lymphopenia after photon versus proton radiotherapy. Here immunoSEQ multiplex PCR was the method, and the copy in TCRdb shows in-frame clones only, minus some. The sample lists 68,000 or so clones, approximately 90% occurring once. This material consisted of peripheral blood, taken from a patient treated with photon-based radiotherapy. These receptors all stem from a woman in her 70s with pancreatic cancer.

The chain combines TRBV2 with TRBJ2-5; D is possibly TRBD2 (5 bases). Trimming removed 6 bases at V and 3 bases at J, with 11 bases between. In germline, CDR1 is SNHLY, CDR2 FYNNEI. The CDR3 length is 13 residues. This chain's CDR3 is CASSGTSKETQYF. The DNA for the CDR3 is TGTGCCAGCAGCGGTACTAGTAAAGAGACCCAGTACTTC.

The chain has TRBV28 and TRBJ1-2, with unresolved D. Germline V gene data show CDR1 as MDHEN and CDR2 as SYDVKM. This CDR3 has 15 amino acids. V was cut by 1 base and J by 6 bases, with 15 bases left in between. The CDR3, as DNA: TGTGCCAGCAGTTTATTGTGGCAGGCTACCAATGGCTACACCTTC. It yields the protein CASSLLWQATNGYTF.

This chain uses TRBV18 with TRBJ2-1; D possibly corresponds to TRBD2 (6 bases). The V end lost 3 bases, the J end lost 10 bases, and 16 bases lay between the germline ends. The CDR3 extends over 14 amino acids. CDR1 and CDR2 (germline): KGHSH, LQKENI. Written as DNA, the CDR3 is TGTGCCAGCTCACCGACACCGACGGGGAGGGAGCAGTTCTTC. Protein: CASSPTPTGREQFF.

The chain links TRBV5-1 to TRBJ1-1; D is unresolved. Trimming pared 0 bases from V and 8 bases from J, leaving 14 bases between. The CDR3 length is 14 residues. The germline V gene has CDR1 SGHRS and CDR2 YFSETQ. CDR3 sequence: CASSLDEVGPEAFF. For the CDR3, the DNA is TGCGCCAGCAGCTTGGACGAGGTCGGGCCCGAAGCTTTCTTT.

The chain is built from TRBV11-3 and TRBJ2-1, with D tentatively TRBD1 or TRBD2 (5 bases each). The CDR3 contains 16 residues. V was trimmed by 4 bases and J by 5 bases, leaving 18 bases between them. Looked up from germline, CDR1 is SGHNT and CDR2 is YENEEA. The CDR3 sequence is CASSSAGLRGHNEQFF. DNA for the CDR3: TGTGCCAGCAGCTCCGCAGGACTCCGGGGCCACAATGAGCAGTTCTTC.

The J gene is TRBJ2-7, the V gene TRBV29-1; the D gene could be TRBD1 or TRBD2 (5 bases each). V dropped 4 bases and J dropped 3 bases, with 10 bases sitting between them. This CDR3 is built from 12 residues. Germline V lookup: CDR1 SQVTM, CDR2 ANQGSEA. CDR3 sequence reads: CSVARDDYEQYF. The CDR3 nucleotides read TGCAGCGTTGCCAGGGACGACTACGAGCAGTACTTC.